The rows below give T cell receptor beta chains drawn from one sample of a study of CD8+ T cells in alopecia areata. The data were produced by immunoSEQ multiplex PCR, yet TCRdb's version contains in-frame clones alone and is incomplete. Among under 70,000 clones listed, approximately 60% were seen once. Sequencing was performed on CD8+ T cells sorted from blood, taken at week 0. The receptors derive from a human donor with alopecia areata. Each CDR3 is given with its conserved first and last residue. D genes are given only for firm matches. Some rows mark clone size as missing; the rest say once, few, many or name a class of expanded clone.

clone_size,j_call,d_call,v_call,cdr3_aa,cdr3_nt
few,TRBJ2-7,.,TRBV19,CASSADSYEQYF,TGTGCCAGTAGTGCGGACAGCTACGAGCAGTACTTC
.,TRBJ2-5,TRBD1,TRBV15,CATLNDRGLETQYF,TGTGCCACCCTCAACGACAGGGGGCTCGAGACCCAGTACTTC
.,TRBJ2-3,TRBD1,TRBV28,CASSGGQAVDTQYF,TGTGCCAGCAGCGGAGGACAGGCTGTAGATACGCAGTATTTT
.,TRBJ1-4,TRBD1,TRBV30,CAWSEGQGREKLFF,TGTGCCTGGAGTGAGGGACAGGGGCGGGAAAAACTGTTTTTT
.,TRBJ1-1,TRBD1,TRBV4-3,CASSHDRGFTEAFF,TGCGCCAGCAGCCATGACAGGGGTTTCACTGAAGCTTTCTTT
.,TRBJ1-2,.,TRBV29-1,CSVGLIYGYTF,TGCAGCGTTGGACTGATCTATGGCTACACCTTC
.,TRBJ1-2,TRBD1,TRBV29-1,CSVEEDRAYGYTF,TGCAGCGTTGAAGAGGACAGGGCCTATGGCTACACCTTC
once,TRBJ2-1,TRBD2,TRBV27,CASSLGLAGNNEQFF,TGTGCCAGCAGTTTAGGACTAGCGGGGAACAATGAGCAGTTCTTC
.,TRBJ2-4,TRBD1,TRBV5-1,CARPKDRGLKAKNIQYF,TGCGCCAGGCCGAAAGACAGGGGGCTCAAAGCCAAAAACATTCAGTACTTC
few,TRBJ2-1,.,TRBV5-1,CASSGYPYNEQFF,TGCGCCAGCAGCGGCTACCCCTACAATGAGCAGTTCTTC
.,TRBJ2-7,TRBD2,TRBV27,CASSRTRPYEQYF,TGTGCCAGCAGCCGGACTAGACCCTACGAGCAGTACTTC
.,TRBJ1-1,.,TRBV6-4,CASRPGVGTEAFF,TGTGCCAGCAGGCCAGGGGTTGGTACTGAAGCTTTCTTT
.,TRBJ2-5,TRBD2,TRBV5-4,CASSLLAAQETQYF,TGTGCCAGCAGCCTACTAGCGGCCCAAGAGACCCAGTACTTC
.,TRBJ1-1,TRBD1,TRBV7-9,CASSAWGQMNTEAFF,TGTGCCAGCAGCGCGTGGGGACAGATGAACACTGAAGCTTTCTTT
.,TRBJ2-5,.,TRBV9,CASSGGTKGETQYF,TGTGCCAGCAGCGGAGGGACGAAGGGGGAGACCCAGTACTTC
.,TRBJ1-1,.,TRBV10-3,CAISEPQGNEAFF,TGTGCCATCAGTGAGCCCCAGGGGAATGAAGCTTTCTTT
.,TRBJ2-7,.,TRBV5-1,CASSFTPTYEQYF,TGCGCCAGCAGCTTCACCCCTACCTACGAGCAGTACTTC
.,TRBJ2-5,TRBD2,TRBV5-1,CASSRTSGRLGETQYF,TGCGCCAGCAGCCGGACTAGCGGGAGACTAGGAGAGACCCAGTACTTC
.,TRBJ2-2,.,TRBV28,CASSLVGELFF,TGTGCCAGCAGTTTGGTCGGGGAGCTGTTTTTT
.,TRBJ2-2,.,TRBV7-6,CASSSIPTNTGELFF,TGTGCCAGCAGTAGTATACCTACGAACACCGGGGAGCTGTTTTTT
few,TRBJ1-5,.,TRBV6-1,CASSGWTDKHSNQPQHF,TGTGCCAGCAGTGGCTGGACAGACAAACATAGCAATCAGCCCCAGCATTTT
.,TRBJ1-2,.,TRBV5-1,CATRPGTEDGYTF,TGCGCCACCCGCCCCGGGACGGAAGATGGCTACACCTTC
.,TRBJ2-1,TRBD2,TRBV5-6,CASSLIPSGVNEQFF,TGTGCCAGCAGCTTGATACCTAGCGGGGTGAATGAGCAGTTCTTC
few,TRBJ1-4,TRBD1,TRBV15,CATSRERGPGEKLFF,TGTGCCACCAGCAGAGAAAGGGGGCCCGGTGAAAAACTGTTTTTT
.,TRBJ2-3,TRBD2,TRBV27,CATGGVDTQYF,TGTGCCACCGGGGGGGTAGATACGCAGTATTTT
.,TRBJ2-5,.,TRBV7-9,CASSRLSGDETQYF,TGTGCCAGCAGCCGACTTAGTGGGGACGAGACCCAGTACTTC
.,TRBJ2-7,.,TRBV7-8,CASSDVTGEQYF,TGTGCCAGCAGTGACGTTACTGGCGAGCAGTACTTC